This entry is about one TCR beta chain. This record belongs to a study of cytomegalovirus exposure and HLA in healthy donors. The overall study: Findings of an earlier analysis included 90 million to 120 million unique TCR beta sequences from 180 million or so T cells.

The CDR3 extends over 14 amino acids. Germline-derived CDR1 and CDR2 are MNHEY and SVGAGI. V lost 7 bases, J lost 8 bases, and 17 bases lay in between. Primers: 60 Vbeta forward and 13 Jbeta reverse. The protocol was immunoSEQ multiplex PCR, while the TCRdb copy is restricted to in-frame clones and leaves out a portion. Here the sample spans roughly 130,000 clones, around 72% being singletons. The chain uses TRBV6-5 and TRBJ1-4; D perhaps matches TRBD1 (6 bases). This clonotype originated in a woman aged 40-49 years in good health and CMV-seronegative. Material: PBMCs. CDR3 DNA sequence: TGTGCCAGCATCGGGGGGGGGCCGGGCGAAAAACTGTTTTTT. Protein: CASIGGGPGEKLFF.